The clone carrying this T cell receptor beta chain appeared a single time. From germline, CDR1 is SNHLY and CDR2 FYNNEI. This CDR3 is 15 amino acids long. V lost 6 bases and J 0 bases, leaving 14 bases between the germline ends. The data derive from a study of blood T cell repertoires in COVID-19. In the study overall: Donors in the United States, Italy and Spain gave samples during acute or convalescent COVID-19. Nucleic acid was either cDNA or gDNA, and it came from T cells, B-cell-depleted T cells, or PBMCs.

This table comes from immunoSEQ multiplex PCR, and its TCRdb copy is limited to in-frame clones, with some not included. The table has roughly 300,000 clones, approximately 82% seen once. The chain carries TRBV2 and TRBJ1-2, with D unresolved. The sequencing input was peripheral blood. This TCR derives from a woman in her fifties or sixties with acute or convalescent COVID-19. DNA of the CDR3: TGTGCCAGCAGGCCCCGGACTGTTGCTAACTATGGCTACACCTTC. Translation: CASRPRTVANYGYTF. Drawing the rest from reference TRBV2 and TRBJ1-2, the complete variable domain is EPEVTQTPSHQVTQMGQEVILRCVPISNHLYFYWYRQILGQKVEFLVSFYNNEISEKSEIFDDQFSVERPDGSNFTLKIRSTKLEDSAMYFCASRPRTVANYGYTFGSGTRLTVV.